The entry below describes one T cell receptor beta chain. The ends were cut back, 1 base at V and 2 bases at J, with 6 bases in the middle. CDR1 is MNHEY and CDR2 is SMNVEV in the germline V gene (reference sequence). The CDR3 sequence is 14 residues long. These data originate in a study of blood T cell repertoires in COVID-19. About the study: Sample material is recorded as cDNA or gDNA derived from T cells, B-cell-depleted T cells, or PBMCs.

Clones were read by immunoSEQ multiplex PCR, and TCRdb kept only the in-frame ones, dropping some. Here the sample spans fewer than 250,000 clones, around 91% being singletons. This TCR derives from a young man who had been exposed to COVID-19. The chain has TRBV27 and TRBJ1-5; no definite D call. Material for sequencing was PBMCs or T cells enriched from blood (not recorded which). This chain's CDR3 is CASSLWAGNQPQHF. CDR3 DNA: TGTGCCAGCAGTTTATGGGCAGGCAATCAGCCCCAGCATTTT.